The TCR beta chain described here comes from a study of blood T cell repertoires in COVID-19. The assay was immunoSEQ multiplex PCR, and TCRdb's table has in-frame clones only and misses some. The sample contains roughly 340,000 clones, more than 75% of which appear only once. This CDR3 has 16 residues. The germline V and J ends were trimmed by 2 bases and 2 bases, with 13 bases remaining between them. CDR1 and CDR2 (germline): MDHEN, SYDVKM. The clonotype originates from a middle-aged man in a cohort exposed to, infected with or recovered from COVID-19 (not recorded which). The rearrangement joins TRBV28 to TRBJ1-5; D unresolved. The sequenced sample was PBMCs or T cells enriched from blood (not recorded which). The CDR3 reads CASSLRRRLGNQPQHF. The DNA for the CDR3 is TGTGCCAGCAGTTTAAGGCGGAGGCTAGGCAATCAGCCCCAGCATTTT. The full variable domain, its missing parts supplied by reference TRBV28 and TRBJ1-5, is DVKVTQSSRYLVKRTGEKVFLECVQDMDHENMFWYRQDPGLGLRLIYFSYDVKMKEKGDIPEGYSVSREKKERFSLILESASTNQTSMYLCASSLRRRLGNQPQHFGDGTRLSIL.